This T cell receptor (beta chain) was sequenced for a study of cytomegalovirus exposure and HLA in healthy donors. Sequencing used immunoSEQ multiplex PCR; TCRdb keeps in-frame clones, though not all of them. The sample lists more than 45,000 clones, roughly 87% occurring once. Looked up from germline, CDR1 is MGHDK and CDR2 is SYGVNS. The V gene lost 4 bases and the J gene lost 0 bases, with 4 bases spanning the gap. This CDR3 region has 14 residues. Sequences were obtained from PBMCs. The V call is TRBV25-1, the J call TRBJ2-6; D not resolved. The receptor was isolated from a woman aged 18-29 years in good health and CMV-seronegative. Written as DNA, the CDR3 is TGTGCCAGCAGTGCCGTCTCTGGGGCCAACGTCCTGACTTTC. It yields the protein CASSAVSGANVLTF.